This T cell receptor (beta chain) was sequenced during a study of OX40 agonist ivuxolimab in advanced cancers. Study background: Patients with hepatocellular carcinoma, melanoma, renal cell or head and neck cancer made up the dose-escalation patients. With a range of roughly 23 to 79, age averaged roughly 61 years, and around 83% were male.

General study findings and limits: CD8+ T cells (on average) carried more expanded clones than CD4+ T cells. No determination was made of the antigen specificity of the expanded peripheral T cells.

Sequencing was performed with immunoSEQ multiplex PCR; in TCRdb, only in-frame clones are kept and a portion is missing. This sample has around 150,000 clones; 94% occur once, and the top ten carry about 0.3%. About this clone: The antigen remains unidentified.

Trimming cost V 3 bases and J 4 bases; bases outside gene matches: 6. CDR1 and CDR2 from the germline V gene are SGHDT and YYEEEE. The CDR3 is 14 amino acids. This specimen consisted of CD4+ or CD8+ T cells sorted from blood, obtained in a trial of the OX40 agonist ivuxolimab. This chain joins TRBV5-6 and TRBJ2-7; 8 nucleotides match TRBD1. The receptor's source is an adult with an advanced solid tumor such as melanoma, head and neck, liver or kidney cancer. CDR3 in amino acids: CASSSYRGAYEQYF. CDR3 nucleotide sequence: TGTGCCAGCAGCTCCTACAGGGGGGCATACGAGCAGTACTTC.